Listed below are T cell receptor beta chains from one sample, sequenced in a study of shared clonotypes between healthy human individuals. Sequenced by immunoSEQ multiplex PCR; TCRdb stores in-frame clones only, minus some. The table records more than 2,000,000 clones, approximately 93% of them present only once. Specimen: naive CD4+ T cells from PBMCs. Every receptor here comes from a young man in good health. Some clones in this sample may be carry-over from other donors' samples. CDR3s include the opening cysteine and the closing phenylalanine or tryptophan. The order of the fields is clone size, D gene, V gene, J gene, CDR3 protein, CDR3 DNA. D genes are given only for firm matches. Expanded clones get a size class; other rows say once, few or many, or leave the size out.

>.|.|TRBV2|TRBJ2-4
CASTSLGKNIQYF
TGTGCCAGCACCTCTCTAGGCAAAAACATTCAGTACTTC
>.|.|TRBV5-4|TRBJ2-1
CASSARPGNEQFF
TGTGCCAGCAGCGCCCGACCCGGGAATGAGCAGTTCTTC
>.|TRBD1|TRBV2|TRBJ2-5
CASRSRDREWETQYF
TGTGCCAGCAGGTCCCGGGACAGGGAATGGGAGACCCAGTACTTC
>.|TRBD2|TRBV19|TRBJ2-7
CASRAAGISSYEQYF
TGTGCCAGTAGGGCAGCGGGAATTAGCTCCTACGAGCAGTACTTC
>.|.|TRBV7-9|TRBJ1-1
CASSLEGGTEAFF
TGTGCCAGCAGCTTAGAAGGTGGGACTGAAGCTTTCTTT
>.|.|TRBV9|TRBJ2-5
CASSVDDGTQYF
TGTGCCAGCAGCGTAGACGACGGGACCCAGTACTTC
>.|.|TRBV18|TRBJ1-1
CASSTTENTEAFF
TGTGCCAGCTCAACGACAGAGAACACTGAAGCTTTCTTT
>.|TRBD2|TRBV29-1|TRBJ2-2
CSASGQGLSTGELFF
TGCAGCGCTAGCGGGCAGGGACTTTCCACCGGGGAGCTGTTTTTT
>.|.|TRBV19|TRBJ1-2
CASSSQGNYGYTF
TGTGCCAGTAGTAGCCAGGGAAACTATGGCTACACCTTC
>.|TRBD2|TRBV5-1|TRBJ2-7
CASSLWLAGAGSYEQYF
TGCGCCAGCAGCTTGTGGCTAGCGGGAGCGGGCTCCTACGAGCAGTACTTC
>.|.|TRBV11-3|TRBJ2-1
CASSLDRTTGEQFF
TGTGCCAGCAGCTTAGATAGGACCACTGGTGAGCAGTTCTTC
>.|TRBD2|TRBV28|TRBJ2-3
CASSPERTSGTDTQYF
TGTGCCAGCAGTCCCGAAAGGACTAGCGGCACAGATACGCAGTATTTT
>.|.|TRBV11-2|TRBJ2-5
CASRGLLKETQYF
TGTGCCAGCAGAGGACTTCTCAAAGAGACCCAGTACTTC
>.|TRBD2|TRBV5-6|TRBJ2-3
CASSLFGLADTDTQYF
TGTGCCAGCAGCTTATTCGGACTAGCGGACACAGATACGCAGTATTTT
>.|.|TRBV15|TRBJ2-1
CATSRNRNEQFF
TGTGCCACCAGCAGAAACAGGAATGAGCAGTTCTTC
>.|.|TRBV29-1|TRBJ1-3
CSVEGYGNTIYF
TGCAGCGTTGAGGGGTATGGAAACACCATATATTTT
>.|TRBD2|TRBV5-1|TRBJ2-1
CASSSSGIDYNEQFF
TGCGCCAGCAGCTCTAGCGGGATAGACTACAATGAGCAGTTCTTC
>.|.|TRBV4-1|TRBJ2-1
CASSQVGRGGKNEQFF
TGCGCCAGCAGCCAAGTAGGCAGGGGAGGTAAGAATGAGCAGTTCTTC
>.|TRBD1|TRBV7-3|TRBJ2-1
CASSRVWGQGATNPNNEQFF
TGTGCCAGCAGCCGGGTCTGGGGGCAGGGGGCAACGAATCCGAACAATGAGCAGTTCTTC
>once|.|TRBV18|TRBJ1-5
CASSPQVLNSNQPQHF
TGTGCCAGCTCGCCCCAAGTACTTAATAGCAATCAGCCCCAGCATTTT
>once|.|TRBV7-9|TRBJ2-3
CASSPRQPTDTQYF
TGTGCCAGCAGCCCACGACAGCCCACAGATACGCAGTATTTT
>few|.|TRBV28|TRBJ1-2
CASSLASGGYTF
TGTGCCAGCAGTTTAGCCTCCGGGGGCTACACCTTC
>.|TRBD1|TRBV29-1|TRBJ2-3
CSVRTGASTDTQYF
TGCAGCGTACGAACAGGGGCGAGCACAGATACGCAGTATTTT
>.|.|TRBV5-1|TRBJ2-7
CASSLPAREQYF
TGCGCCAGCAGCCTTCCGGCTAGGGAGCAGTACTTC
>.|TRBD2|TRBV4-1|TRBJ2-7
CASSLGTSTSYEQYF
TGCGCCAGCAGCCTCGGGACTAGCACCTCGTACGAGCAGTACTTC
>.|.|TRBV5-1|TRBJ1-2
CASSLNRVGQGGYTF
TGCGCCAGCAGCTTAAACCGTGTCGGACAAGGTGGCTACACCTTC
>.|.|TRBV10-3|TRBJ2-1
CAISDPGRLNEQFF
TGTGCCATCAGTGACCCGGGACGGCTCAATGAGCAGTTCTTC
>once|.|TRBV11-2|TRBJ2-1
CASSLIPAGNEQFF
TGTGCCAGCAGCTTAATCCCTGCCGGGAATGAGCAGTTCTTC
>.|TRBD1|TRBV10-3|TRBJ1-2
CAISEGSSGTGRWGYTF
TGTGCCATCAGTGAGGGTAGTTCCGGGACAGGCCGCTGGGGCTACACCTTC
>.|.|TRBV2|TRBJ1-4
CASSWDTAGHEKLFF
TGTGCCAGCAGTTGGGACACAGCAGGACACGAAAAACTGTTTTTT
>.|.|TRBV28|TRBJ1-4
CASSLILDSSTTNEKLFF
TGTGCCAGCAGTTTAATACTGGACAGTTCTACAACTAATGAAAAACTGTTTTTT
>.|TRBD2|TRBV6-4|TRBJ2-3
CASSDTLAGTQYF
TGTGCCAGCAGTGACACCCTAGCGGGTACGCAGTATTTT
>.|.|TRBV25-1|TRBJ1-2
CASSEYRSGNGYTF
TGTGCCAGCAGTGAATATCGGTCAGGGAATGGCTACACCTTC
>.|.|TRBV7-3|TRBJ2-7
CASSLYAGYEQYF
TGTGCCAGCAGCTTATACGCAGGATACGAGCAGTACTTC
>.|TRBD2|TRBV7-2|TRBJ2-5
CASRLAGLDPQYF
TGTGCCAGCAGACTAGCGGGACTGGACCCCCAGTACTTC
>.|.|TRBV28|TRBJ2-1
CASSPPGLHYSYNEQFF
TGTGCCAGCAGCCCCCCCGGGTTGCATTACTCCTACAATGAGCAGTTCTTC
>few|.|TRBV29-1|TRBJ1-1
CSVVGRVMNTEAFF
TGCAGCGTTGTGGGCAGGGTTATGAACACTGAAGCTTTCTTT
>.|TRBD2|TRBV14|TRBJ2-1
CASSQDTGGTPSYNEQFF
TGTGCCAGCAGCCAAGATACGGGAGGGACTCCCTCCTACAATGAGCAGTTCTTC
>.|.|TRBV6-5|TRBJ2-7
CASSYSVSGSYEQYF
TGTGCCAGCAGTTACTCGGTCTCAGGGTCCTACGAGCAGTACTTC
>once|TRBD2|TRBV5-1|TRBJ2-2
CASSSGLAGTGELFF
TGCGCCAGCAGCTCGGGACTAGCAGGCACCGGGGAGCTGTTTTTT